The text below deals with one T cell receptor beta chain. Its antigen is still unknown. Healthy bone marrow donors supplied every sample. Looked up from germline, CDR1 is ENHRY and CDR2 is SYGVKD. The CDR3 has 14 residues. Trimming cost V 2 bases and J 7 bases; bases outside gene matches: 8. The data were obtained in a study of cytomegalovirus exposure and HLA in healthy donors. Study results and caveats: Presence/absence analyses treated sequencing depth as roughly uniform across donors. In most subjects, TCR beta sequences reportedly gave accurate predictions of HLA-A and HLA-B alleles.

Primers: 60 Vbeta forward and 13 Jbeta reverse. In the authors' methods: In a later analysis, approximately 73 million unique TCR beta chains included roughly 11 million shared by two or more donors. This table comes from immunoSEQ multiplex PCR, and its TCRdb copy is limited to in-frame clones, with some not included. V and J calls and clone size are as listed in that table; D and trimming were resolved from the DNA. There are over 150,000 clones in the sample; roughly three quarters occur only once, and about 13% lies in the top ten. Sequencing was performed on PBMCs. V is TRBV10-3 and J is TRBJ2-7, with 7 bases lining up with TRBD1. The TCR comes from a man aged 25 to 40 in good health and CMV-seropositive. The CDR3 loop reads CAISEPRGLGEQYF. The CDR3 bases are TGTGCCATCAGTGAGCCCAGGGGGTTGGGGGAGCAGTACTTC.